A single sample is the source of the 16 T cell receptor beta chains below, sequenced in a study of identical twins. From the 5' RACE reads, TCRdb called clonotypes with MiXCR, one entry per CDR3 protein. Here the sample spans some 1,600,000 distinct CDR3 sequences, less than 35% being singletons. The sample comprised cord blood. Source of these receptors: a newborn girl in good health.

The sample holds one count of this clonotype. The V call is TRBV7-2, the J call TRBJ2-7; D gene uncertain. The last part of the DNA fits TRBJ2-5 better; the J call may be wrong. Germline CDR1 SGHTA, CDR2 FQGNSA. This CDR3 contains 15 residues. CDR3 nucleotide sequence: TGTGCCAGCAGCTTAGCTTACATCCCGAGAGAGACCCAGTACTTC. Residues: CASSLAYIPRETQYF.

This clonotype was counted only a few times. The genes are TRBV20-1 and TRBJ2-7, with TRBD1 matching 8 bases. The J segment lost 1 base and the V segment lost 4 bases, leaving 6 bases of the junction unmatched. From germline, CDR1 is DFQATT and CDR2 SNEGSKA (reference sequence). CDR3 length: 14 amino acids. CDR3 region: CSAKGTGGSYEQYF. The CDR3 nucleotides are TGCAGTGCTAAAGGGACAGGTGGGTCCTACGAGCAGTACTTC.

The chain couples TRBV11-3 to TRBJ2-1; D remains unclear. The V end lost 2 bases, the J end lost 4 bases, and 12 bases lay between the germline ends. Germline-derived CDR1 and CDR2 are SGHNT and YENEEA. This CDR3 spans 15 amino acids. The CDR3, as DNA: TGTGCCAGCAGCTTAATGGGGAAAGGGTACAATGAGCAGTTCTTC. Translation gives CASSLMGKGYNEQFF.

This sequence joins TRBV5-1 and TRBJ2-5, with D hard to call. The CDR3 sequence is 12 residues long. Germline-derived CDR1 and CDR2 are SGHRS and YFSETQ. V was pared by 1 base and J by 9 bases, with 10 bases between. The CDR3 loop is CASSLRPPAQYF. CDR3 nucleotides: TGCGCCAGCAGCTTGCGACCCCCGGCCCAGTACTTC.

This chain links TRBV11-2 with TRBJ1-1; D possibly corresponds to TRBD1 (6 bases). This CDR3 comprises 14 residues. Trimming stripped 1 base from V and 4 bases from J, with 10 bases between. Germline values: CDR1 SGHAT, CDR2 FQNNGV. The CDR3 region is CASSLGGQLTEAFF. CDR3 bases: TGTGCCAGCAGCTTAGGGGGACAACTCACTGAAGCTTTCTTT.

This clonotype was counted between two and nine times. The genes are TRBV7-9 and TRBJ1-4; D is unresolved. The CDR3 extends over 15 amino acids. V was pared by 4 bases and J by 1 base, with 10 bases between. Germline assignment: CDR1 SEHNR and CDR2 FQNEAQ (reference sequence). CDR3 sequence: CASSSDLRTNEKLFF. DNA for the CDR3: TGTGCCAGCAGCTCCGACCTCCGAACTAATGAAAAACTGTTTTTT.

Only a few counts were recorded for this clonotype. The chain links TRBV2 to TRBJ2-7; D gene unclear. The ends were cut back, 6 bases at V and 1 base at J, with 16 bases in the middle. There are 15 residues in the CDR3. Germline V gene sequence: CDR1 SNHLY, CDR2 FYNNEI. In DNA, the CDR3 is TGTGCCAGCAGGACCGACGGAATTGAGTCCTACGAGCAGTACTTC. Translating gives CASRTDGIESYEQYF.

This chain's CDR3 is CAISDSDRITGELFF. DNA for the CDR3: TGTGCCATCAGTGACTCGGACAGGATCACCGGGGAGCTGTTTTTT. This rearrangement joins TRBV10-3 to TRBJ2-2, with 7 nucleotides matching TRBD1. The CDR3 has 15 residues. V dropped 3 bases and J dropped 4; count of bases not matched to a gene: 5. Germline loops: CDR1 ENHRY, CDR2 SYGVKD.

Many counts were recorded for this clonotype. At one boundary the junction diverges from the germline segment, which might be a read error. As DNA, the CDR3 is TGCGCCAGCAGCTTGGGGGGGACGGGAAAAAACATTCAGTACTTC. It codes for CASSLGGTGKNIQYF. This sequence joins TRBV7-2 and TRBJ2-4, with TRBD2 identical over 7 bases. There are 15 residues in the CDR3. Germline V gives CDR1 SGHTA, CDR2 FQGNSA. Using reference TRBV7-2 and TRBJ2-4 for the parts outside the CDR3, the full variable domain is GAGVSQSPSNKVTEKGKDVELRCDPISGHTALYWYRQSLGQGLEFLIYFQGNSAPDKSGLPSDRFSAERTGGSVSTLTIQRTQQEDSAVYLCASSLGGTGKNIQYFGAGTRLSVL.

This sequence joins TRBV3-1 and TRBJ2-5; 10 positions match TRBD2. V lost 3 bases to trimming and J lost 3 bases; unmatched junction nucleotides: 4. CDR1 is LGHDT and CDR2 is YNNKEL in the germline V gene (reference sequence). The CDR3 runs to 15 residues. The DNA of the CDR3 is TGTGCCAGCAGCCATAGGACTAGCGGAAAAGAGACCCAGTACTTC. Amino acids: CASSHRTSGKETQYF.

The chain is built from TRBV29-1 and TRBJ1-1; weak D call: TRBD1 (5 bases). The V and J ends lost 4 bases and 7 bases respectively, with 13 bases between them. The length of the CDR3 is 12 residues. CDR1 is SQVTM and CDR2 is ANQGSEA in the germline V gene. The CDR3: CSVVRGVVEAFF. CDR3 DNA: TGCAGCGTTGTACGGGGGGTGGTTGAAGCTTTCTTT.

This chain connects TRBV20-1 to TRBJ2-7; 7 nucleotides match TRBD2. There are 15 residues in the CDR3. Losses at the gene ends were 5 bases for V and 6 bases for J; bases not matched to a gene: 16. Germline V lookup: CDR1 DFQATT, CDR2 SNEGSKA (reference sequence). The CDR3 loop reads CSARSFVAGMGEQYF. CDR3 bases: TGCAGTGCTCGGTCATTTGTAGCGGGCATGGGCGAGCAGTACTTC.

This clonotype appeared a few times. The chain joins TRBV29-1 to TRBJ2-7; D possibly matches TRBD1 or TRBD2 (6 bases each). The germline CDR1 and CDR2 sequences are SQVTM and ANQGSEA. The ends were cut back, 7 bases at V and 3 bases at J, with 13 bases in the middle. The CDR3 runs 12 residues. CDR3 amino acids: CSAEGGNYEQYF. The DNA of the CDR3 is TGCAGCGCCGAGGGGGGAAACTACGAGCAGTACTTC.

The rearrangement joins TRBV11-2 to TRBJ2-3; 8 nucleotides align to TRBD2. In germline, CDR1 is SGHAT, CDR2 FQNNGV. The J segment lost 6 bases and the V segment lost 5 bases, leaving 16 bases of the junction unmatched. This CDR3 comprises 17 residues. CDR3 nucleotide sequence: TGTGCCAGCAGCATACGTCTAAGCGGGAGTTTTTTTGATACGCAGTATTTT. Translation gives CASSIRLSGSFFDTQYF.

As regards this clonotype: A single base separates this from a much larger clone, so it may be a read error. The gene calls are TRBV5-1 and TRBJ2-3, with D possibly matching TRBD2 (6 bases). Looked up from germline, CDR1 is SGHRS and CDR2 is YFSETQ. The CDR3 consists of 16 residues. CDR3 protein: CASSSRTGTSIDTQYF. The CDR3 DNA sequence: TGCGCCAGCAGCTCACGGACTGGAACTAGCATAGATACGCAGTATTTT. The whole variable domain, remainder taken from reference TRBV5-1 and TRBJ2-3, is KAGVTQTPRYLIKTRGQQVTLSCSPISGHRSVSWYQQTPGQGLQFLFEYFSETQRNKGNFPGRFSGRQFSNSRSEMNVSTLELGDSALYLCASSSRTGTSIDTQYFGPGTRLTVL.

V usage is TRBV7-9 and J usage is TRBJ2-1; D is uncertain. V lost 5 bases and J lost 10, with 9 bases in between. Per the germline V gene, CDR1 is SEHNR and CDR2 is FQNEAQ (reference sequence). The CDR3 runs to 11 residues. In DNA, the CDR3 is TGTGCCAGCAGCAAGACCTACGAGCAGTTCTTC. This encodes CASSKTYEQFF.